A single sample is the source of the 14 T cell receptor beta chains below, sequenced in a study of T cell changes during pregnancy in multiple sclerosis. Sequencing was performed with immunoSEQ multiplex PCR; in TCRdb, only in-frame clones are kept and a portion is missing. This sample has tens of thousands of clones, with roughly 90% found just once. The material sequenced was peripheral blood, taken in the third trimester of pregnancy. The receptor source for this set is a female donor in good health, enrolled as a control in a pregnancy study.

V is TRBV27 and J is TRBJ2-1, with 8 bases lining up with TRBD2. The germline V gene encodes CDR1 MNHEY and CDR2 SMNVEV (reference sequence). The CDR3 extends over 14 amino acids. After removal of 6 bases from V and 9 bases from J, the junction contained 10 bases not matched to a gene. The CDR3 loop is CASSQIRGRFEQFF. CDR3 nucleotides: TGTGCCAGCAGCCAGATCCGCGGGAGGTTTGAGCAGTTCTTC.

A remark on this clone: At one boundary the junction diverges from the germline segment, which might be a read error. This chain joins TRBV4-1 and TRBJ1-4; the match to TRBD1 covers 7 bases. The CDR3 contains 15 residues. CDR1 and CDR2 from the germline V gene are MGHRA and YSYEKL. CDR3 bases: TGCGCCAGCAGACAAGCACAGGGGCATAATGAAAAACTGTTTTTT. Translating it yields CASRQAQGHNEKLFF.

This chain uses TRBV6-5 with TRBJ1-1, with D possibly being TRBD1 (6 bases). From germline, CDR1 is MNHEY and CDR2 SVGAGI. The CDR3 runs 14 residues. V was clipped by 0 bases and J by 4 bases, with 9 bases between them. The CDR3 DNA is TGTGCCAGCAGTTACTCGAGAGGGGGCACTGAAGCTTTCTTT. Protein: CASSYSRGGTEAFF.

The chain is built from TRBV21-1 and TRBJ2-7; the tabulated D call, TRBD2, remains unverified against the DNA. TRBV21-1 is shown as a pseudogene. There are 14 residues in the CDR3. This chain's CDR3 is CASSKASRSYEQYF. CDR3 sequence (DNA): TGTGCCAGCAGCAAAGCGTCGAGGTCCTACGAGCAGTACTTC.

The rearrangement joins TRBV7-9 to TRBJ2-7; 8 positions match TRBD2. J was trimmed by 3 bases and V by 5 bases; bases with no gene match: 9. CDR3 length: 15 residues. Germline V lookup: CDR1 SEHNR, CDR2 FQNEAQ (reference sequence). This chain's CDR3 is CASSPLAGSRYEQYF. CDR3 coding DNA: TGTGCCAGCAGCCCCTTAGCGGGGTCCCGCTACGAGCAGTACTTC.

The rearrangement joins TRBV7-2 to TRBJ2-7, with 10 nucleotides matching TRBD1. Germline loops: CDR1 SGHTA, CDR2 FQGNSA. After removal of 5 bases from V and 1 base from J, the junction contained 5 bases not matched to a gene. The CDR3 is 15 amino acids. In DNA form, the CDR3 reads TGTGCCAGCAGCCCCTGGACAGGGGGGTCCTACGAGCAGTACTTC. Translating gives CASSPWTGGSYEQYF.

CDR3 in amino acids: CASSYSEGENTEAFF. The CDR3 DNA sequence: TGTGCCAGCAGTTACTCAGAGGGGGAGAACACTGAAGCTTTCTTT. This chain uses TRBV6-6 with TRBJ1-1; D is perhaps TRBD1 (6 bases). Deletions cut 0 bases from V and 1 base from J, with 9 bases between. The CDR3 sequence is 15 residues long. The germline V gene has CDR1 MNHNY and CDR2 SVGAGI (reference sequence).

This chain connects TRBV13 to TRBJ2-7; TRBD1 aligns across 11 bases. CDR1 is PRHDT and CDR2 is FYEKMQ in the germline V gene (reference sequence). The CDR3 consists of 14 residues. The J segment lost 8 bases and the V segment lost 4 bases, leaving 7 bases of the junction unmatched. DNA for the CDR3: TGTGCCAGCAGCTGGGGACAGGGGGGAGGCCAGCAGTACTTC. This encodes CASSWGQGGGQQYF.

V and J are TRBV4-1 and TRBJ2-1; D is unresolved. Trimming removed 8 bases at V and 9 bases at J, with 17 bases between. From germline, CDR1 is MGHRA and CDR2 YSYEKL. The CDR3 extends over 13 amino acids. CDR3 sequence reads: CASPPRKAGEQFF. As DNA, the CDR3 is TGCGCCAGCCCTCCCCGAAAAGCAGGTGAGCAGTTCTTC.

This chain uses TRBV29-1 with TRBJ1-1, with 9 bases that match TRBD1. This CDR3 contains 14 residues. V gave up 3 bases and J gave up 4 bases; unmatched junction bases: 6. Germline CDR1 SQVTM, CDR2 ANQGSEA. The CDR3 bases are TGCAGCGTTGAGCTCTCGGGACAGGGCACTGAAGCTTTCTTT. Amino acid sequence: CSVELSGQGTEAFF.

The CDR3 sequence: CASSGQGRPSEKLFF. In DNA, the CDR3 is TGCGCCAGCAGCGGACAGGGGAGGCCAAGTGAAAAACTGTTTTTT. The chain combines TRBV4-3 with TRBJ1-4; 9 nucleotides agree with TRBD1. With V trimmed by 5 bases and J by 7 bases, 8 bases remained unmatched. Germline V gene sequence: CDR1 LGHNA, CDR2 YSLEER. The CDR3 runs 15 residues.

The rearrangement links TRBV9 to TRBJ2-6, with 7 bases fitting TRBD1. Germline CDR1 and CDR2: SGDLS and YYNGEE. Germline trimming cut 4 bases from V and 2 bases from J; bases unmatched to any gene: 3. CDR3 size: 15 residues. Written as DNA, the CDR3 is TGTGCCAGCAGCCAAGGGGGCGCTGGGGCCAACGTCCTGACTTTC. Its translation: CASSQGGAGANVLTF.

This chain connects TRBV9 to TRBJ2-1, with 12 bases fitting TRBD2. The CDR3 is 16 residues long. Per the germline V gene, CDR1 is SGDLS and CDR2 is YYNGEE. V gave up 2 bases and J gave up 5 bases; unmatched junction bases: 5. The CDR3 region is CASSVLAGGPNNEQFF. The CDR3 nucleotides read TGTGCCAGCAGCGTGCTAGCGGGGGGGCCCAACAATGAGCAGTTCTTC.

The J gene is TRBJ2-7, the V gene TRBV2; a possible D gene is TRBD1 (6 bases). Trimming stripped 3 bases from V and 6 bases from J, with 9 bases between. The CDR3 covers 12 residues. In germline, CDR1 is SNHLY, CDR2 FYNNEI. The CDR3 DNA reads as TGTGCCAGCAGTGACAGGGGAGCCGAGCAGTACTTC. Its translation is CASSDRGAEQYF.